This TCR beta chain was profiled in a study of breast tumors, draining lymph nodes, adjacent tissues. The CDR3 extends over 13 amino acids. Germline CDR1 and CDR2: LNHNV and YYDKDF (reference sequence). V lost 0 bases and J 4 bases, leaving 6 bases between the germline ends. TCRdb itself ran the multiplex PCR reads through MiXCR, one entry per CDR3 protein. The sample records tens of thousands of distinct CDR3 sequences, roughly 39% being singletons. Regarding the study as a whole: That most tumor T cells come from lymph nodes remained unproven. Tumors had less TCR diversity than lymph nodes, more than nontumor tissue. Luminal-like breast cancer showed significantly greater tumor-nontumor repertoire similarity than basal-like breast cancer did.

This clonotype was seen at least ten times. No antigen is known for it. The V and J genes are TRBV15 and TRBJ1-1; D call uncertain. The sequenced material came from breast tumor tissue. The sequence derives from a female donor with breast cancer. Some clones in this sample may be carry-over from other donors' samples. CDR3 in amino acids: CATSRDMGTEAFF. In DNA, the CDR3 is TGTGCCACCAGCAGAGATATGGGCACTGAAGCTTTCTTT.